This TCR beta chain stems from a study of PD-L1 blockade in urothelial cancer. Whole-study context: Beginning in the mid-2010s, patients received atezolizumab, given as 1,200 mg intravenously every 3 weeks. Enrolled patients had been treated previously with 0 to 3 chemotherapy regimens.

This clone was detected only once. Its specificity is not known. Only in-frame clones appear in the TCRdb table, and some are missing; sequencing was by immunoSEQ multiplex PCR. Of about 38,000 clones in the sample, roughly 80% were seen once. The V segment lost 6 bases and the J segment 0 bases; nucleotides outside the gene matches: 8. The CDR3 contains 17 residues. The germline gives CDR1 LNHNV, CDR2 YYDKDF (reference sequence). Study conclusions and caveats: Durable benefit accompanied greater 3-week expansion of tumor-associated blood clones.

Time point here: pretreatment peripheral blood. Enrolled patients showed locally advanced or metastatic urothelial carcinoma. The chain couples TRBV15 to TRBJ2-6, with 7 bases that match TRBD1. This TCR derives from a man older than 75 with urothelial cancer. Sequenced material: PBMCs, taken around atezolizumab (anti-PD-L1) treatment. The chain's CDR3 is CATRGEGADSGANVLTF. The CDR3 coding sequence is TGTGCCACCAGAGGCGAGGGGGCCGACTCTGGGGCCAACGTCCTGACTTTC.